This T cell receptor beta chain appears in the sequencing data of a study of OX40 agonist ivuxolimab in advanced cancers. Notes on the research overall: Ivuxolimab was a fully human IgG2 agonistic monoclonal antibody targeting the costimulatory receptor OX40 (CD134). Partial responses occurred in three dose-escalation patients: two with cutaneous melanoma and one with hepatocellular carcinoma. The paper covers the monotherapy dose-escalation part of the phase I ivuxolimab trial, which included N ≈ 50 patients. Among the roughly 52 dose-escalation patients, around 19 had hepatocellular carcinoma, roughly 15 melanoma, 9 renal cell carcinoma and 9 head and neck cancer. In the dose-escalation cohort, 70% to 85% of patients were male, and the mean age was approximately 60 years, with a range of about 23 to 90. Intravenous ivuxolimab was administered to patients every 2 weeks at six dose levels: 0.01, 0.1, 0.3, 1.5, 3 and 10 mg/kg. The purpose of peripheral TCRbeta sequencing was to test whether ivuxolimab changed TCR sequence diversity and led to clonal T-cell expansion. Patients were allowed to have had prior anti-PD-1, anti-PD-L1 or anti-CTLA-4 therapy, and more than 35% of the dose-escalation patients had been treated with checkpoint inhibitors. Study-wide conclusions, independent of this receptor: Low levels of normalized T-cell clonal expansion were also seen in some patients who did not respond. At doses from 0.1 to 3.0 mg/kg, clonal expansion was seen in both CD4+ and CD8+ blood T cells between baseline and week 6. Antigen specificity was not determined for the clonally expanded peripheral T cells. Partial responders in the 0.1-3.0 mg/kg groups had among the lowest normalized peripheral clonal expansion, especially among CD8+ T cells. After ivuxolimab, CD8+ T cells had more expanded clones than CD4+ T cells on average.

On this clone: Its target antigen remains unknown. It has no much larger one-base neighbor in the sample; base qualities were not kept.

Genomic DNA was isolated from the sorted cells so that the TCRbeta CDR3 region could be sequenced. TCRbeta CDR3 regions were sequenced using the immunoSEQ Assay. As stored in TCRdb, this immuneACCESS dataset retains in-frame rearrangements with V and J assigned. A fraction of the clones does not appear; measured against another copy, unresolved V genes explain less than half of the discrepancy, and the remainder lacks a known reason. The sample has 60,000 or so clones on record, roughly 80% of them singletons. Less than 4% of the sample goes to the ten largest clones. The CDR3 goes from the cysteine to the phenylalanine over 16 residues. Only CDR3 DNA remains: 48 bases, in frame from the first base. CDR1 SGHNT and CDR2 YENEEA are derived from the germline V gene. The germline V and J ends show losses of 5 bases and 2 bases respectively, and no gene match explains 4 bases of the junction. Patients with a history of autoimmune disease or receiving systemic immunosuppression were excluded from the trial. Peripheral blood for TCR sequencing was drawn from every dose cohort at baseline, at cycle 4 day 1 and at cycle 7 day 1. The samples were drawn from a first-in-human, open-label, multicenter phase I dose-escalation trial of ivuxolimab. Adults with locally advanced or metastatic melanoma, renal cell, hepatocellular, or head and neck squamous cell carcinoma were enrolled in the trial. Before TCR sequencing, CD4+ and CD8+ T cells were separately sorted from peripheral blood.

The sample here was CD4+ or CD8+ T cells sorted from blood, taken in a trial of the OX40 agonist ivuxolimab. In this chain, TRBV11-3 is recombined with TRBJ2-3; TRBD2 lines up with 13 middle nucleotides. This clonotype was sampled from an adult with an advanced solid tumor such as melanoma, head and neck, liver or kidney cancer. The bases read TGTGCCAGCAGCCAAGGGACTAGCGGGAACACAGATACGCAGTATTTT. It translates as CASSQGTSGNTDTQYF.